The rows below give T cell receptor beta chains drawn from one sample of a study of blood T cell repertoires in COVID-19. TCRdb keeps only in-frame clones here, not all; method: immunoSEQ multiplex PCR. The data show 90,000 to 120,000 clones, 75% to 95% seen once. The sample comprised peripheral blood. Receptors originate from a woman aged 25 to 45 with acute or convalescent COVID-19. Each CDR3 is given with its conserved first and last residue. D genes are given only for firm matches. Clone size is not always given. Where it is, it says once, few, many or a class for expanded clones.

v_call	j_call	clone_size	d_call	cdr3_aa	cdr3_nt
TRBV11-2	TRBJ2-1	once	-	CASSFILAFF	TGTGCCAGCAGTTTCATCCTAGCGTTCTTC
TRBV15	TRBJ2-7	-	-	CATSRDGGLLNEQYF	TGTGCCACCAGCAGAGATGGGGGGTTGTTGAACGAGCAGTACTTC
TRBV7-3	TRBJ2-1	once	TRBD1	CASSSDRGEFNEQFF	TGTGCCAGCAGCTCAGACAGGGGAGAATTCAATGAGCAGTTCTTC
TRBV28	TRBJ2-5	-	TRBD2	CASRNIPGLNTNRQETQYF	TGTGCCAGCAGGAACATACCGGGACTAAACACTAACCGCCAAGAGACCCAGTACTTC
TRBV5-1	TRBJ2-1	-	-	CASSLGQGGLTPGKQFF	TGCGCCAGCAGCTTGGGCCAGGGGGGACTCACCCCGGGCAAGCAGTTCTTC
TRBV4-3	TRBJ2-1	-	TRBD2	CASSQDLAGVYNEQFF	TGCGCCAGCAGCCAAGATCTAGCGGGAGTCTACAATGAGCAGTTCTTC
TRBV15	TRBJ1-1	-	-	CATSRERVSLNTEAFF	TGTGCCACCAGCAGAGAAAGAGTTAGCTTGAACACTGAAGCTTTCTTT
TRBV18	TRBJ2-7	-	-	CASSPRSGREQYF	TGTGCCAGCTCACCCCGATCCGGTCGGGAGCAGTACTTC
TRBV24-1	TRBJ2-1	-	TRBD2	CATSDTGTSEFF	TGTGCCACCAGTGACACCGGGACTAGCGAGTTCTTC
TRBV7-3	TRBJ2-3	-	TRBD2	CASSPGTSGGPDSTDTQYF	TGTGCCAGCAGTCCTGGGACTAGCGGGGGCCCAGATTCCACAGATACGCAGTATTTT
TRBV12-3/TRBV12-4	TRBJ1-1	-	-	CASSDTGDSEAFF	TGTGCCAGCAGCGATACAGGAGACTCTGAAGCTTTCTTT
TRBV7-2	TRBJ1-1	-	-	CASSSKSDRNTEAFF	TGTGCCAGCAGCTCCAAATCGGACAGGAACACTGAAGCTTTCTTT
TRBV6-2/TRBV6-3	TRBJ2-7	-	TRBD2	CASSYREDYEQYF	TGTGCCAGCAGTTATCGGGAGGACTACGAGCAGTACTTC
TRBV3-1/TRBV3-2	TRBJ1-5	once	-	CASSQDALGTNDSNQPQHF	TGTGCCAGCAGCCAAGATGCCTTAGGGACAAACGATAGCAATCAGCCCCAGCATTTT
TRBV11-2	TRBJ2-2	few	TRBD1	CASSLRDRGPGGGTGELFF	TGTGCCAGCAGCTTACGGGACAGGGGGCCGGGAGGTGGGACCGGGGAGCTGTTTTTT
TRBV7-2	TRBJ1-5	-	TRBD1	CASSPRQGDQPQHF	TGTGCCAGCAGCCCCAGACAGGGCGATCAGCCCCAGCATTTT
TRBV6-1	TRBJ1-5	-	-	CASSEIHFQGPQHF	TGTGCCAGCAGTGAAATCCATTTCCAGGGGCCCCAGCATTTT
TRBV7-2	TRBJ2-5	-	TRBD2	CASCGLAGVEGETQYF	TGTGCCAGCTGCGGACTAGCGGGGGTGGAGGGAGAGACCCAGTACTTC
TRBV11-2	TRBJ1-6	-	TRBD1	CASSLDLGTGEESYNSPLHF	TGTGCCAGCAGCTTAGATCTAGGGACAGGGGAGGAATCCTATAATTCACCCCTCCACTTT
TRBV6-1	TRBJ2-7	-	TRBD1	CASSETGVYEQYF	TGTGCCAGCAGTGAAACAGGGGTTTACGAGCAGTACTTC
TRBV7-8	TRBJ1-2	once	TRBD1	CASSFIGQEMYGYTF	TGTGCCAGCAGCTTTATAGGACAGGAGATGTATGGCTACACCTTC
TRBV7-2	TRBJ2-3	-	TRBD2	CASSSGTSAHTQYF	TGTGCCAGCAGCTCCGGGACTAGCGCCCATACGCAGTATTTT
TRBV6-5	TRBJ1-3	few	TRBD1	CASRTGGRNTIYF	TGTGCCAGCAGAACAGGGGGAAGAAACACCATATATTTT
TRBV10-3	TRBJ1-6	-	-	CAISETGDTYNSPLHF	TGTGCCATCAGTGAGACGGGAGACACCTATAATTCACCCCTCCACTTT
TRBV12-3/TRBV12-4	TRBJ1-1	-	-	CASTQTEDRKAFF	TGTGCCAGCACCCAAACCGAAGACAGAAAAGCTTTCTTT
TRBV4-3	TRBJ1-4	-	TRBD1	CASSQRDSWTEKLFF	TGCGCCAGCAGCCAAAGGGACAGTTGGACTGAAAAACTGTTTTTT
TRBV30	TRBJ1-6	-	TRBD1	CAWETGFNSPLHF	TGTGCCTGGGAGACAGGGTTCAATTCACCCCTCCACTTT
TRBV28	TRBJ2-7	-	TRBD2	CASSLLLAGVPYEQYF	TGTGCCAGCAGTTTACTACTAGCGGGGGTTCCCTACGAGCAGTACTTC
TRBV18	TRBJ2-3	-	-	CASSPPGLSTDTQYF	TGTGCCAGCTCACCACCAGGACTGTCGACAGATACGCAGTATTTT
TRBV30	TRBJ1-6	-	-	CAGRVGSYNSPLHF	TGTGCCGGGCGGGTTGGCTCCTATAATTCACCCCTCCACTTT
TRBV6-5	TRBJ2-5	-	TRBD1	CASSSTGEETQYF	TGTGCCAGCAGTTCTACAGGGGAAGAGACCCAGTACTTC
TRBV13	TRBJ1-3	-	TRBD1	CASSYRGGGKAGNTIYF	TGTGCCAGCAGCTACAGGGGCGGGGGGAAGGCTGGAAACACCATATATTTT
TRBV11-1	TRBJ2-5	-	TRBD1	CASSFGPDRGRKTQYF	TGTGCCAGCAGCTTTGGTCCCGACAGGGGAAGGAAGACCCAGTACTTC
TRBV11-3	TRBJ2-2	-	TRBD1	CASSTDRVVRELFF	TGTGCCAGCAGTACCGACAGGGTGGTCCGGGAGCTGTTTTTT
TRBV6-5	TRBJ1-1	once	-	CASSYTPGGVTEAFF	TGTGCCAGCAGTTATACACCGGGGGGGGTCACTGAAGCTTTCTTT
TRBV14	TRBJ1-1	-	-	CASSQRGFNTEAFF	TGTGCCAGCAGCCAGCGGGGATTTAACACTGAAGCTTTCTTT
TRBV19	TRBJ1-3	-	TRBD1	CASSMRTGESSGNTIYF	TGTGCCAGTAGTATGAGGACAGGGGAAAGCTCTGGAAACACCATATATTTT
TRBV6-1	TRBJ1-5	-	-	CASSEGESNQPQHF	TGTGCCAGCAGTGAAGGGGAGAGCAATCAGCCCCAGCATTTT
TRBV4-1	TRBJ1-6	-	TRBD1	CASSQPDRERYSPLHF	TGCGCCAGCAGCCAACCGGACAGGGAGCGATATTCACCCCTCCACTTT
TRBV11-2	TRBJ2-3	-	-	CASSLVGAGTDTQYF	TGTGCCAGCAGCTTGGTAGGGGCTGGCACAGATACGCAGTATTTT
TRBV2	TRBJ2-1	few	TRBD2	CARSAGGGNYNEQFF	TGTGCCCGAAGCGCTGGGGGGGGGAACTACAATGAGCAGTTCTTC
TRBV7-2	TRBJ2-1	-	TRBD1	CASSLDPGQRPNEQFF	TGTGCCAGCAGCCTAGATCCGGGACAGCGACCCAATGAGCAGTTCTTC
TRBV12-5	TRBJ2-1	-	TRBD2	CASGLAVLGGGSYNEQFF	TGTGCTAGTGGTTTGGCAGTATTGGGCGGGGGCTCCTACAATGAGCAGTTCTTC
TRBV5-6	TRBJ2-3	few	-	CASSLTGVADTQYF	TGTGCCAGCAGCTTGACAGGTGTGGCAGATACGCAGTATTTT
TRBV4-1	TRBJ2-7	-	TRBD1	CASSQGPGTGGYEQYF	TGCGCCAGCAGCCAAGGGCCCGGGACAGGGGGTTACGAGCAGTACTTC
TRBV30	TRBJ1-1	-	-	CAWSVHPNTEAFF	TGTGCCTGGAGTGTACACCCGAACACTGAAGCTTTCTTT
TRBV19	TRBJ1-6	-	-	CASQNSRDTLNSPLHF	TGTGCCAGCCAAAACTCCCGGGACACGCTAAATTCACCCCTCCACTTT
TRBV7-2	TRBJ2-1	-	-	CASSYYYNEQFF	TGTGCCAGCAGCTATTACTACAATGAGCAGTTCTTC
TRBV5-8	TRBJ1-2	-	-	CASSIVAGNYGYTF	TGTGCCAGCAGCATCGTGGCCGGGAACTATGGCTACACCTTC
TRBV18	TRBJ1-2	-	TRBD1	CASSPGQVYGYTF	TGTGCCAGCTCACCGGGACAGGTCTATGGCTACACCTTC
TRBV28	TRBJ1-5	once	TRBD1	CASGKGTGGRRPQHF	TGTGCCAGCGGCAAGGGGACAGGGGGGCGACGGCCCCAGCATTTT